The sequence of this T cell receptor (beta chain) was determined in a study of blood T cells in healthy people across ages. Study information: Template switching captured about one barcoded beta molecule per two T cells.

From germline, CDR1 is SEHNR and CDR2 FQNEAQ (reference sequence). The CDR3 contains 15 residues. V was clipped by 5 bases and J by 5 bases, with 18 bases between them. Alongside a J-beta primer mix, a sample-barcoded 5' primer served in a second PCR lasting about 7 to 11 cycles. TCRdb redid the calling of the 5' RACE reads with MiXCR, one entry per CDR3 protein. This table holds hundreds of thousands of distinct CDR3 sequences, around two fifths found once. This clonotype came up many times. Its target is unknown. This may arise from a read error, as a much more abundant clone is one base away. Points from the study as a whole: The donors' CMV status was not determined, possibly confounding changes in expanded clonotypes. A greater number of naive CD4+ cells and higher diversity distinguished long-lived donors from aged donors.

The V gene is TRBV7-9, the J gene TRBJ1-2; tentatively, D is TRBD1 (5 bases). The sample comprised blood. The receptor was derived from a man aged 60 to 69 in good health. The CDR3 spells CASSHAGTSWYGYTF. For the CDR3, the DNA is TGTGCCAGCAGCCACGCCGGGACGTCATGGTATGGCTACACCTTC.